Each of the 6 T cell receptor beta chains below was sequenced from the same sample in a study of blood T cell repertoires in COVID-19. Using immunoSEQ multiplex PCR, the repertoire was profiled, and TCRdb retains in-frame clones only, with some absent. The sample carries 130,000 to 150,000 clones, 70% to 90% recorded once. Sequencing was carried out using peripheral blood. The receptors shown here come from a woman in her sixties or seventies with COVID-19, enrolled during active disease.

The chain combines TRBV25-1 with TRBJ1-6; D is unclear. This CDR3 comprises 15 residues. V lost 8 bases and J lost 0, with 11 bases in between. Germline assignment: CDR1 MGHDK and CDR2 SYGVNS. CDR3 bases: TGTGCCAGCGAAGTCGATAGCTCCTATAATTCACCCCTCCACTTT. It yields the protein CASEVDSSYNSPLHF.

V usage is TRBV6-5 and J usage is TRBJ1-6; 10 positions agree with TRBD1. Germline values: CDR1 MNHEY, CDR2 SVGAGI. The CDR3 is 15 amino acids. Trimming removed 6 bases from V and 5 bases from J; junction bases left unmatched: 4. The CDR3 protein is CASSRGTGDNSPLHF. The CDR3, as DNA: TGTGCCAGCAGCCGAGGGACAGGGGATAATTCACCCCTCCACTTT.

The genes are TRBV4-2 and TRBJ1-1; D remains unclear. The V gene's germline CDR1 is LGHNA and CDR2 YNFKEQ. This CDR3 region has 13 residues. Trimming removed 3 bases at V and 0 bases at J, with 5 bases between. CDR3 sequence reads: CASSQEVNTEAFF. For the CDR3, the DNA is TGTGCCAGCAGCCAGGAGGTGAACACTGAAGCTTTCTTT.

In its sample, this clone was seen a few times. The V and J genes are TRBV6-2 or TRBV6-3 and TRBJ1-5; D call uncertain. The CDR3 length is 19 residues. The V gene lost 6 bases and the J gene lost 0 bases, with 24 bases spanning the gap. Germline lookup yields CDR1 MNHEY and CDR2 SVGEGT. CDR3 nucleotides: TGTGCCAGCAGCTCCCCCTTATTCCCATATACTTATAGCAATCAGCCCCAGCATTTT. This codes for CASSSPLFPYTYSNQPQHF.

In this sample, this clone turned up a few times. The CDR3 loop is CASSSPGKSSYEQYF. CDR3 in DNA: TGTGCCAGCAGCTCCCCAGGAAAGAGCTCCTACGAGCAGTACTTC. V is TRBV7-9 and J is TRBJ2-7; the D is unclear. The CDR3 totals 15 residues. Trimming removed 4 bases at V and 0 bases at J, with 13 bases between. Germline CDR1 SEHNR, CDR2 FQNEAQ (reference sequence). Full variable domain (remainder filled in from reference TRBV7-9 and TRBJ2-7): DTGVSQNPRHKITKRGQNVTFRCDPISEHNRLYWYRQTLGQGPEFLTYFQNEAQLEKSRLLSDRFSAERPKGSFSTLEIQRTEQGDSAMYLCASSSPGKSSYEQYFGPGTRLTVT.

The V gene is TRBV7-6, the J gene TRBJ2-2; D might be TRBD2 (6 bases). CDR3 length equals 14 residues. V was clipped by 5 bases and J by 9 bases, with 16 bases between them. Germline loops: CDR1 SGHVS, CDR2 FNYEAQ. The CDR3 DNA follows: TGTGCCAGCAGCGGGACTCAGGCTCGGCGGGAGCTGTTTTTT. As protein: CASSGTQARRELFF.